This is a list of T cell receptor beta chains from one sample in a study of OX40 agonist ivuxolimab in advanced cancers. The assay was immunoSEQ multiplex PCR, and TCRdb's table has in-frame clones only and misses some. The data contain about 61,000 clones, approximately 86% of them singletons. The sequences come from CD4+ or CD8+ T cells sorted from blood, collected in a trial of the OX40 agonist ivuxolimab. These receptors came from an adult with an advanced solid tumor such as melanoma, head and neck, liver or kidney cancer. CDR3s include the opening cysteine and the closing phenylalanine or tryptophan. A D gene is named only where the DNA matches it firmly. A row's size may be missing; if present it is once, few, many or a size class.

D: TRBD1
V: TRBV18
size: once
J: TRBJ1-4
DNA: TGTGCCAGCTCACCAGGACAGGAAGCAAATGAAAAACTGTTTTTT
CDR3: CASSPGQEANEKLFF

D: TRBD2
V: TRBV4-2
size: NA
J: TRBJ2-2
DNA: TGTGCCAGCAGCCAAGATAGGAATAGCGGGAGGGCCGGGGAGCTGTTTTTT
CDR3: CASSQDRNSGRAGELFF

D: NA
V: TRBV5-4
size: NA
J: TRBJ2-7
DNA: TGTGCCAGCAGCTTGGCCGGGATGGGCGAGCAGTACTTC
CDR3: CASSLAGMGEQYF

D: TRBD2
V: TRBV7-8
size: NA
J: TRBJ2-2
DNA: TGTGCCAGCAGCCCCCGGACTAGCGGGAGTGCGAACACCGGGGAGCTGTTTTTT
CDR3: CASSPRTSGSANTGELFF

D: TRBD1
V: TRBV7-2
size: NA
J: TRBJ1-6
DNA: TGTGCCAGCAGCTCAACAGGGGGCGAATCACCCCTCCACTTT
CDR3: CASSSTGGESPLHF

D: NA
V: TRBV5-6
size: NA
J: TRBJ2-3
DNA: TGTGCCAGTCTTCCCTCCTCCGGGAACACAGATACGCAGTATTTT
CDR3: CASLPSSGNTDTQYF

D: NA
V: TRBV9
size: NA
J: TRBJ2-5
DNA: TGTGCCAGCAGCGTAGCACAGCAAGAGACCCAGTACTTC
CDR3: CASSVAQQETQYF

D: NA
V: TRBV7-2
size: NA
J: TRBJ2-5
DNA: TGTGCCAGCAGGCCCCTCCGCGGGCGAGAGACCCAGTACTTC
CDR3: CASRPLRGRETQYF

D: NA
V: TRBV7-9
size: once
J: TRBJ2-3
DNA: TGTGCCAGCAGCTGGACAGATACGCAGTATTTT
CDR3: CASSWTDTQYF

D: NA
V: TRBV28
size: NA
J: TRBJ1-6
DNA: TGTGCCAGCAGTCCCCGGGTGGGGTTCGGTTCACCCCTCCACTTT
CDR3: CASSPRVGFGSPLHF

D: NA
V: TRBV29-1
size: few
J: TRBJ1-3
DNA: TGCAGCGTAGAGCAGGCTGCTGGAAACACCATATATTTT
CDR3: CSVEQAAGNTIYF

D: TRBD2
V: TRBV7-2
size: NA
J: TRBJ2-7
DNA: TGTGCCAGCAGCCCTCCGGGGGGTGGCGGCGAGCAGTACTTC
CDR3: CASSPPGGGGEQYF

D: NA
V: TRBV6-6
size: NA
J: TRBJ1-1
DNA: TGTGCCAGCAGTTACTCGAGGAGTACCTCGAACACTGAAGCTTTCTTT
CDR3: CASSYSRSTSNTEAFF

D: NA
V: TRBV28
size: NA
J: TRBJ1-2
DNA: TGTGCCAGCAGGGACAGCCTCTATGGCTACACCTTC
CDR3: CASRDSLYGYTF

D: TRBD1
V: TRBV28
size: NA
J: TRBJ2-1
DNA: TGTGCCAGCAGTACGGACAGGTCGTACATGAGCTCCTACAATGAGCAGTTCTTC
CDR3: CASSTDRSYMSSYNEQFF

D: TRBD1
V: TRBV6-5
size: NA
J: TRBJ1-6
DNA: TGTGCCAGCAGTTCCACCGGGACAGTTTCACCCCTCCACTTT
CDR3: CASSSTGTVSPLHF

D: NA
V: TRBV7-2
size: NA
J: TRBJ2-7
DNA: TGTGCCAGCAGCCCGAACAGGGTCGAGCAGTACTTC
CDR3: CASSPNRVEQYF

D: NA
V: TRBV4-1
size: NA
J: TRBJ2-2
DNA: TGCGCCAGCAGCCAAGAGCCCCCTTCAGAGCTCACCGGGGAGCTGTTTTTT
CDR3: CASSQEPPSELTGELFF

D: NA
V: TRBV5-1
size: few
J: TRBJ2-7
DNA: TGCGCCAGCAGCCTGACTAGCTCCTACGAGCAGTACTTC
CDR3: CASSLTSSYEQYF

D: NA
V: TRBV6-4
size: NA
J: TRBJ2-2
DNA: TGTGCCAGCACTTCTACCCCGGGCACCGGGGAGCTGTTTTTT
CDR3: CASTSTPGTGELFF

D: NA
V: TRBV7-9
size: NA
J: TRBJ1-1
DNA: TGTGCCAGCAGCTTGGGCTCTGAAGCTTTCTTT
CDR3: CASSLGSEAFF

D: NA
V: TRBV5-6
size: NA
J: TRBJ1-1
DNA: TGTGCCAGCAGCTTGTGGTCCACTGAAGCTTTCTTT
CDR3: CASSLWSTEAFF

D: NA
V: TRBV11-2
size: few
J: TRBJ1-4
DNA: TGTGCCAGCAGCCAGGGCAGTATTGCTAATGAAAAACTGTTTTTT
CDR3: CASSQGSIANEKLFF

D: TRBD2
V: TRBV14
size: NA
J: TRBJ2-7
DNA: TGTGCCAGCAGCCAAAATAGCGGGAGCCGCTACGAGCAGTACTTC
CDR3: CASSQNSGSRYEQYF

D: NA
V: TRBV28
size: NA
J: TRBJ1-3
DNA: TGTGCCAGCAGTTTATGGGGCAGGGCGAAAGGAAACACCATATATTTT
CDR3: CASSLWGRAKGNTIYF

D: TRBD1
V: TRBV7-9
size: NA
J: TRBJ1-1
DNA: TGTGCCAGCAGCTTCACCATTCCGGGACAGGGACGCACTGAAGCTTTCTTT
CDR3: CASSFTIPGQGRTEAFF

D: TRBD2
V: TRBV7-8
size: NA
J: TRBJ2-7
DNA: TGTGCCAGCAGCCCCCGGGACTATGACAGCTACGAGCAGTACTTC
CDR3: CASSPRDYDSYEQYF

D: NA
V: TRBV6-1
size: NA
J: TRBJ1-2
DNA: TGTGCCAGCAGTGCCACACGGGCCTCTAACTATGGCTACACCTTC
CDR3: CASSATRASNYGYTF

D: NA
V: TRBV27
size: NA
J: TRBJ1-2
DNA: TGTGCCAGCAGTCTAGCAGGGTTTAACTATGGCTACACCTTC
CDR3: CASSLAGFNYGYTF

D: NA
V: TRBV5-1
size: NA
J: TRBJ2-5
DNA: TGCGCCAGCAGCTTGGATCCGGGAGTGAACGAAGAGACCCAGTACTTC
CDR3: CASSLDPGVNEETQYF

D: NA
V: TRBV5-1
size: NA
J: TRBJ1-3
DNA: TGCGCCAGCAGCTTGGGTTCTGGCAGGTCCTCTGGAAACACCATATATTTT
CDR3: CASSLGSGRSSGNTIYF

D: TRBD1
V: TRBV28
size: NA
J: TRBJ2-4
DNA: TGTGCCAGCAGTCCACAGGGGGCCAACATTCAGTACTTC
CDR3: CASSPQGANIQYF

D: NA
V: TRBV12-5
size: NA
J: TRBJ2-5
DNA: TGTGCTAGTGCCTTCGCTGGTCAAGAGACCCAGTACTTC
CDR3: CASAFAGQETQYF

D: TRBD1
V: TRBV29-1
size: NA
J: TRBJ2-3
DNA: TGCAGCGTTGATGTGGGAAGGACAGGGGGGAGAGATACGCAGTATTTT
CDR3: CSVDVGRTGGRDTQYF

D: TRBD2
V: TRBV9
size: NA
J: TRBJ2-1
DNA: TGTGCCAGCAGCGGGACTCTAGCGGGAGGGTATAATGAGCAGTTCTTC
CDR3: CASSGTLAGGYNEQFF

D: NA
V: TRBV5-1
size: once
J: TRBJ2-7
DNA: TGCGCCAGCAGCTTGGGCCGCCAGGCCTACGAGCAGTACTTC
CDR3: CASSLGRQAYEQYF

D: NA
V: TRBV2
size: once
J: TRBJ2-3
DNA: TGTGCCAGCAGCGTCCCGACGGACCAACCTAGCACAGATACGCAGTATTTT
CDR3: CASSVPTDQPSTDTQYF

D: NA
V: TRBV21-1
size: NA
J: TRBJ2-4
DNA: TGTGCCAGCAGCCCCCATGGGACAGAATTTCGCTGGGGAGGGAAAAACATTCAGTACTTC
CDR3: CASSPHGTEFRWGGKNIQYF

D: NA
V: TRBV29-1
size: NA
J: TRBJ1-2
DNA: TGCAGCGTTGAAGGTGGGACGGGCTATGGCTACACCTTC
CDR3: CSVEGGTGYGYTF

D: NA
V: TRBV5-6
size: NA
J: TRBJ2-2
DNA: TGTGCCAGCAGCTCGGACGGATGGGCCGGGGAGCTGTTTTTT
CDR3: CASSSDGWAGELFF

D: NA
V: TRBV19
size: NA
J: TRBJ1-2
DNA: TGTGCCAGTAGTCCCCCGGACAGCTATGGCTACACCTTC
CDR3: CASSPPDSYGYTF

D: NA
V: TRBV30
size: NA
J: TRBJ1-2
DNA: TGTGCCTGGAGTGCTGGGGGCCCCTATGGCTACACCTTC
CDR3: CAWSAGGPYGYTF

D: NA
V: TRBV7-9
size: NA
J: TRBJ1-5
DNA: TGTGCCAGCAGCTTAGATCTCAATCAGCCCCAGCATTTT
CDR3: CASSLDLNQPQHF

D: NA
V: TRBV19
size: NA
J: TRBJ2-2
DNA: TGTGCCAGTAGTACCCAGTACGACAGGCTGAACACCGGGGAGCTGTTTTTT
CDR3: CASSTQYDRLNTGELFF

D: NA
V: TRBV7-3
size: few
J: TRBJ1-1
DNA: TGTGCCAGCAGCTTTCAGGGGAACACTGAAGCTTTCTTT
CDR3: CASSFQGNTEAFF

D: TRBD1
V: TRBV7-2
size: NA
J: TRBJ2-5
DNA: TGTGCCAGCAGCTTACAGGGACAGCAAGAGACCCAGTACTTC
CDR3: CASSLQGQQETQYF

D: TRBD1
V: TRBV6-6
size: NA
J: TRBJ2-5
DNA: TGTGCCAGCAGCCGGGACAGGAGGGGAGAGACCCAGTACTTC
CDR3: CASSRDRRGETQYF

D: NA
V: TRBV29-1
size: few
J: TRBJ1-2
DNA: TGCAGCGTTGCGAAAGACGACGGTAGCGGCTACACCTTC
CDR3: CSVAKDDGSGYTF

D: NA
V: TRBV2
size: NA
J: TRBJ2-2
DNA: TGTGCCAGCAGTGAAACCGGGGAGCTGTTTTTT
CDR3: CASSETGELFF

D: NA
V: TRBV5-4
size: NA
J: TRBJ1-1
DNA: TGTGCCAGCAGCTTGCTGGGAGGCACTGAAGCTTTCTTT
CDR3: CASSLLGGTEAFF

D: TRBD2
V: TRBV4-2
size: once
J: TRBJ2-7
DNA: TGTGCCAGCAGCCAAGTAGGGACTACCTATCCGTACGAGCAGTACTTC
CDR3: CASSQVGTTYPYEQYF

D: NA
V: TRBV7-2
size: NA
J: TRBJ2-5
DNA: TGTGCCAGCAGCTGGTACATCCAAGAGACCCAGTACTTC
CDR3: CASSWYIQETQYF